This T cell receptor beta chain was identified during a study of lymphopenia after photon versus proton radiotherapy. With 0 bases removed from V and 10 bases from J, the gap between germline ends came to 10 bases. Germline V gene data show CDR1 as SGHDT and CDR2 as YYEEEE. The CDR3 length is 12 residues. Some clones are missing from TCRdb's copy, which holds only in-frame ones; the method was immunoSEQ multiplex PCR. The table records about 83,000 clones, over 70% of them present only once. The genes are TRBV5-6 and TRBJ1-2; D remains ambiguous. The material was peripheral blood, obtained from a patient treated with proton-based radiotherapy. This clonotype originated in a man aged 55 to 70 with pancreatic cancer. The CDR3 sequence: CASSLVGRLYTF. The CDR3 DNA reads TGTGCCAGCAGCTTGGTGGGCCGCCTCTACACCTTC.